Listed below are T cell receptor beta chains from one sample, sequenced in a study of T cell responses to AZD1222 COVID-19 vaccine. The table came from immunoSEQ multiplex PCR; TCRdb's copy has only in-frame clones and leaves some out. The top ten hold 1.5% to 2% of the sample, which has some 130,000 clones, 90% seen once. This specimen was peripheral blood, taken on day 0 of AZD1222 vaccination. These receptors were obtained from an adult in good health. The CDR3 runs from the conserved cysteine through the conserved F or W. D genes are given only for firm matches. Not all rows give a size; the values are once, few, many and, for expanded clones, a class.

clone_size,j_call,v_call,d_call,cdr3_aa,cdr3_nt
NA,TRBJ2-7,TRBV3-1/TRBV3-2,TRBD2,CASSHVTSGRVSYEQYF,TGTGCCAGCAGCCACGTTACTAGCGGGAGGGTCTCCTACGAGCAGTACTTC
NA,TRBJ2-1,TRBV28,NA,CASSSNYNYNEQFF,TGTGCCAGCAGCTCAAACTACAACTACAATGAGCAGTTCTTC
NA,TRBJ1-2,TRBV27,TRBD1,CASSPGGYGYTF,TGTGCCAGCAGTCCAGGGGGGTATGGCTACACCTTC
NA,TRBJ1-1,TRBV7-9,NA,CASSRNGGTEAFF,TGTGCCAGCAGCCGCAACGGGGGCACTGAAGCTTTCTTT
NA,TRBJ1-6,TRBV2,NA,CARQTANNSPLHF,TGTGCCAGGCAGACAGCGAATAATTCACCCCTCCACTTT
NA,TRBJ2-1,TRBV21-1,NA,CASSRQAHFSEQFF,TGTGCCAGCAGCCGACAGGCCCATTTCTCTGAGCAGTTCTTC
NA,TRBJ1-4,TRBV11-3,TRBD1,CASSKTGGVSEKLFF,TGTGCCAGCAGCAAAACAGGGGGCGTGAGTGAAAAACTGTTTTTT
NA,TRBJ1-5,TRBV18,TRBD1,CASSPQQGNQPQHF,TGTGCCAGCTCACCGCAACAGGGGAATCAGCCCCAGCATTTT
NA,TRBJ2-7,TRBV5-1,NA,CASSWGHTGSYEQYF,TGCGCCAGCAGCTGGGGACACACGGGTTCGTACGAGCAGTACTTC
NA,TRBJ1-2,TRBV7-2,TRBD1,CASSPGTDGGYTF,TGTGCCAGCAGCCCTGGGACAGATGGTGGCTACACCTTC
NA,TRBJ1-1,TRBV6-4,TRBD1,CASSEGTEDTEAFF,TGTGCCAGCAGTGAAGGGACAGAGGACACTGAAGCTTTCTTT
once,TRBJ2-5,TRBV5-8,TRBD1,CASSLFRDSWEETQYF,TGTGCCAGCAGCTTGTTTCGGGACAGCTGGGAAGAGACCCAGTACTTC
NA,TRBJ1-2,TRBV7-3,TRBD1,CASSPGGGYGYTF,TGTGCCAGCAGCCCAGGGGGTGGCTATGGCTACACCTTC
few,TRBJ2-1,TRBV4-2,NA,CASSQERLSSYNEQFF,TGTGCCAGCAGCCAAGAGCGCTTAAGCTCCTACAATGAGCAGTTCTTC
NA,TRBJ2-7,TRBV5-1,TRBD1,CASSWDRETYEQYF,TGCGCCAGCAGCTGGGACAGGGAAACGTACGAGCAGTACTTC
NA,TRBJ2-3,TRBV10-3,TRBD2,CAGKRGLGADTQYF,TGTGCCGGGAAGCGGGGACTCGGGGCAGATACGCAGTATTTT
NA,TRBJ2-1,TRBV3-1/TRBV3-2,TRBD2,CASSQGPGLVDEQFF,TGTGCCAGCAGCCAAGGTCCGGGACTAGTCGATGAGCAGTTCTTC
NA,TRBJ2-5,TRBV9,NA,CASSVAPMGAKETQYF,TGTGCCAGCAGCGTAGCCCCTATGGGGGCCAAGGAGACCCAGTACTTC
NA,TRBJ1-4,TRBV6-2/TRBV6-3,NA,CASSFPPGATNEKLFF,TGTGCCAGCAGTTTCCCCCCCGGGGCAACTAATGAAAAACTGTTTTTT
few,TRBJ2-5,TRBV27,NA,CASSYLGGTQYF,TGTGCCAGCAGTTACCTAGGTGGGACCCAGTACTTC
NA,TRBJ1-3,TRBV6-5,NA,CASSRGVGSGNTIYF,TGTGCCAGCAGCCGTGGGGTCGGCTCTGGAAACACCATATATTTT
NA,TRBJ1-2,TRBV5-1,NA,CASSLEGPGRGYTF,TGCGCCAGCAGCTTGGAAGGGCCTGGTAGGGGCTACACCTTC
NA,TRBJ1-3,TRBV27,NA,CASSLKGPGNTIYF,TGTGCCAGCAGTTTAAAAGGGCCTGGAAACACCATATATTTT
NA,TRBJ1-1,TRBV6-5,NA,CASSYGQGEAFF,TGTGCCAGCAGTTACGGTCAGGGTGAAGCTTTCTTT
NA,TRBJ2-3,TRBV5-1,TRBD2,CASSLMGSGAGDTQYF,TGCGCCAGCAGCTTGATGGGTAGCGGGGCGGGGGATACGCAGTATTTT
NA,TRBJ2-1,TRBV7-2,NA,CASSLVRTEQFF,TGTGCCAGCAGCTTAGTAAGAACTGAGCAGTTCTTC
NA,TRBJ1-2,TRBV6-5,TRBD1,CASSRRGTGNGYTF,TGTGCCAGCAGCCGTCGTGGGACAGGGAATGGCTACACCTTC
NA,TRBJ1-1,TRBV4-3,NA,CASSQDPRGGNTEAFF,TGCGCCAGCAGCCAAGATCCTAGGGGGGGGAACACTGAAGCTTTCTTT
NA,TRBJ1-4,TRBV19,NA,CASSMGQGGSEKLFF,TGTGCCAGTAGTATGGGGCAGGGAGGGAGTGAAAAACTGTTTTTT
NA,TRBJ1-1,TRBV2,TRBD1,CASTKGTGGNTEAFF,TGTGCCAGCACCAAAGGGACAGGGGGAAACACTGAAGCTTTCTTT
NA,TRBJ2-5,TRBV27,NA,CASRDLENQETQYF,TGTGCCAGCAGGGACCTAGAGAACCAAGAGACCCAGTACTTC
NA,TRBJ1-2,TRBV19,TRBD1,CASSIKGTGGYTF,TGTGCCAGTAGTATTAAGGGGACAGGTGGCTACACCTTC